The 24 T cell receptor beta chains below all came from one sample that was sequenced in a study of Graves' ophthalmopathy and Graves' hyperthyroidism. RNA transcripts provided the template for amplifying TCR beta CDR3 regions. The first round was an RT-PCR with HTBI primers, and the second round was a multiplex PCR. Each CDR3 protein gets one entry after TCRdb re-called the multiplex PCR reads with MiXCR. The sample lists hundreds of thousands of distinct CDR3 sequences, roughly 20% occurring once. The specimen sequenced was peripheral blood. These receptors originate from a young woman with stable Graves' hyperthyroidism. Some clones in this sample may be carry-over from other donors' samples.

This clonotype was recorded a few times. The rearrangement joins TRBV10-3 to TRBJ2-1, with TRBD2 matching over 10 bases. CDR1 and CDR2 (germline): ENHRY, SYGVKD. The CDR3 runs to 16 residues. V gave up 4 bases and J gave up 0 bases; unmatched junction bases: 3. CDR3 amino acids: CAISVGLAASYNEQFF. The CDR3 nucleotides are TGTGCCATCAGTGTAGGACTAGCGGCCTCCTACAATGAGCAGTTCTTC.

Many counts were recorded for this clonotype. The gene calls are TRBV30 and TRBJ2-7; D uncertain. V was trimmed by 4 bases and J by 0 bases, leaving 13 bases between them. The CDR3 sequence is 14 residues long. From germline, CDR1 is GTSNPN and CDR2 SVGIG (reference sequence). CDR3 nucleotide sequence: TGTGCCTGGAATCGCCTCGGGTCCTCCTACGAGCAGTACTTC. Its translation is CAWNRLGSSYEQYF.

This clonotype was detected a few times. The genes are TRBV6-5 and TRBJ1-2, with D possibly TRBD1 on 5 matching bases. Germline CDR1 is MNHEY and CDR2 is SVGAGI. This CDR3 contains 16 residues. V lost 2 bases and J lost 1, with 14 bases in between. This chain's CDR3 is CASSYERRGFNYGYTF. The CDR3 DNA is TGTGCCAGCAGTTACGAAAGACGGGGCTTTAACTATGGCTACACCTTC.

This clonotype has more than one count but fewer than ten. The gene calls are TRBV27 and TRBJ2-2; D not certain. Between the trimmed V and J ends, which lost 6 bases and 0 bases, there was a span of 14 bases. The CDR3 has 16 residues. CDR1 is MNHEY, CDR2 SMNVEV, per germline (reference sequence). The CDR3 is CASSNVAFPNTGELFF. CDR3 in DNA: TGTGCCAGCAGCAATGTGGCATTTCCGAACACCGGGGAGCTGTTTTTT.

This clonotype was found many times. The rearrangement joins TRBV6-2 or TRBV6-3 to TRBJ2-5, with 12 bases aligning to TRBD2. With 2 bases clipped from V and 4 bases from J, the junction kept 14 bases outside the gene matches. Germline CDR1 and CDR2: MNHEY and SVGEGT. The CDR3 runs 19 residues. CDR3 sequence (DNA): TGTGCCAGCAGTTACGGGGCCGGAACTAGCGGGGGGTGGCGAGAGACCCAGTACTTC. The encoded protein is CASSYGAGTSGGWRETQYF.

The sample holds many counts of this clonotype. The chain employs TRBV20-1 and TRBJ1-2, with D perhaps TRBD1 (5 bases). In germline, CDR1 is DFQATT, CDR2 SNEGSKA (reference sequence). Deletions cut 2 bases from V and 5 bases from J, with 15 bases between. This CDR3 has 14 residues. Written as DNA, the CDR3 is TGCAGTGCTAGACAACCCCGGGAGGGGTATGGCTACACCTTC. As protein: CSARQPREGYGYTF.

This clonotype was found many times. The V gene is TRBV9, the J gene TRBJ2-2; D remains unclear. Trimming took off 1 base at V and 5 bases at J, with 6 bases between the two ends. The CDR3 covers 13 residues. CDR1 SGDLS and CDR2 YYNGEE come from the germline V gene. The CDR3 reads CASSVSETGELFF. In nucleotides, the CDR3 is TGTGCCAGCAGCGTATCCGAGACCGGGGAGCTGTTTTTT.

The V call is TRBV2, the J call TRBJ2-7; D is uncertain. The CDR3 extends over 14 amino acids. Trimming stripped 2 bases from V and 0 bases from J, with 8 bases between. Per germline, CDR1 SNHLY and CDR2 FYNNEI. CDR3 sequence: CASSESRYSYEQYF. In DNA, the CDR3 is TGTGCCAGCAGTGAATCCAGATACTCCTACGAGCAGTACTTC.

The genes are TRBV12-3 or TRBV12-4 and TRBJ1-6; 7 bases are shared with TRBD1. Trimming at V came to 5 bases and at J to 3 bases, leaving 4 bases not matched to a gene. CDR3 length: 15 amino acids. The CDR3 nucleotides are TGTGCCAGCAGTCACCGACAGGGCTATAATTCACCCCTCCACTTT. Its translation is CASSHRQGYNSPLHF.

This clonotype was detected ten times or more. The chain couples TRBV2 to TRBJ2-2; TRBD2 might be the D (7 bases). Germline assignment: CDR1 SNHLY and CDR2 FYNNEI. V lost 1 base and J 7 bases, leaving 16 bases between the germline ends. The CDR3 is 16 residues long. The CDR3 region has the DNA TGTGCCAGCAGTGAAGATGGGGGGGCCTTCGGCGGGGAGCTGTTTTTT. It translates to CASSEDGGAFGGELFF.

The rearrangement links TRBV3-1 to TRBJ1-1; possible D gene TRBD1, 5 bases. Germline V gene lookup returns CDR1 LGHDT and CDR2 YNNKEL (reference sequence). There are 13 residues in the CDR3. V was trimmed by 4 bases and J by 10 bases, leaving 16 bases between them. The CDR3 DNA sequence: TGTGCCAGCAGCCGTTCGGGAGGGAGGGGAGCTTTCTTT. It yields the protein CASSRSGGRGAFF.

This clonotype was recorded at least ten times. The CDR3 DNA follows: TGTGCCAGCAGCTTAACTGGGGGGTCGAACACTGAAGCTTTCTTT. Translation gives CASSLTGGSNTEAFF. The rearrangement links TRBV7-3 to TRBJ1-1; a possible D gene is TRBD1 (5 bases). Germline CDR1 is SGHTA and CDR2 is FQGTGA. V was trimmed by 0 bases and J by 1 base, leaving 9 bases between them. This CDR3 is built from 15 residues.

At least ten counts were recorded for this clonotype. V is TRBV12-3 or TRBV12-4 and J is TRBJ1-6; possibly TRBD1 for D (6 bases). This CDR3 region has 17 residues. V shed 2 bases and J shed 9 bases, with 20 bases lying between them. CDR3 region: CASSLFGGPSGSSPLHF. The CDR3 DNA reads TGTGCCAGCAGTTTATTCGGGGGCCCGAGCGGGAGTTCACCCCTCCACTTT.

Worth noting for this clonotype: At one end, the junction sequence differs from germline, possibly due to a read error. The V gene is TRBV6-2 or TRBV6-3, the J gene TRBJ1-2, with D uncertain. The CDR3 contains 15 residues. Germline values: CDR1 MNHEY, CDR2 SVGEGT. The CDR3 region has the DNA TGTCCCAGCACCTTAGCCGGGCCTAGATCTTATGGCGACACCTTC. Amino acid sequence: CPSTLAGPRSYGDTF.

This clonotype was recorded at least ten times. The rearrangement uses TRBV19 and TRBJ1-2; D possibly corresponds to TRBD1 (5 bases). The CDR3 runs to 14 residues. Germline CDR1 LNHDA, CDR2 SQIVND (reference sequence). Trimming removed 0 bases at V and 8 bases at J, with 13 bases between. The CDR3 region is CASSIEPGKGGYTF. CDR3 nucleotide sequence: TGTGCCAGTAGTATAGAACCAGGGAAAGGCGGCTACACCTTC.

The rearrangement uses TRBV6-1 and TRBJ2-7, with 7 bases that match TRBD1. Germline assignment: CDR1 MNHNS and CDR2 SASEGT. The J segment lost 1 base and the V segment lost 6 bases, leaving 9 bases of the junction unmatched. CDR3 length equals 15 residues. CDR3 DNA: TGTGCCAGCAGCACTACAGGGGCAATTTCCTACGAGCAGTACTTC. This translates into CASSTTGAISYEQYF.

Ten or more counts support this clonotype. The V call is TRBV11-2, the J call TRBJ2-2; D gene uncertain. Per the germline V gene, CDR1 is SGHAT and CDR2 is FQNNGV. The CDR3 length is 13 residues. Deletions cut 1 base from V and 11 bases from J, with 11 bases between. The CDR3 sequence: CASSLGPAVELFF. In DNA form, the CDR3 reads TGTGCCAGCAGCTTAGGTCCGGCCGTAGAGCTGTTTTTT.

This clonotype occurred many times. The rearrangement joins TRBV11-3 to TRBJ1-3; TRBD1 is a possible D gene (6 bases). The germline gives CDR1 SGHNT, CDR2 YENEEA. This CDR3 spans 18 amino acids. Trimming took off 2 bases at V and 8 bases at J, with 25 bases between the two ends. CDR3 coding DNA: TGTGCCAGCAGCTTACGGGTAGTGTTGGCGGGGGCGAAGGACACCATATATTTT. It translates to CASSLRVVLAGAKDTIYF.

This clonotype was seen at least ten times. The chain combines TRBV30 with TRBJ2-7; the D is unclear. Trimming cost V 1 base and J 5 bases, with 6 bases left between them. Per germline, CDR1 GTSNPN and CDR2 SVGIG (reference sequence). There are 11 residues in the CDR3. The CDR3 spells CAWSDRHEQYF. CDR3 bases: TGTGCCTGGAGTGATAGACACGAGCAGTACTTC. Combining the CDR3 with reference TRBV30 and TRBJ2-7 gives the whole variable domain SQTIHQWPATLVQPVGSPLSLECTVEGTSNPNLYWYRQAAGRGLQLLFYSVGIGQISSEVPQNLSASRPQDRQFILSSKKLLLSDSGFYLCAWSDRHEQYFGPGTRLTVT.

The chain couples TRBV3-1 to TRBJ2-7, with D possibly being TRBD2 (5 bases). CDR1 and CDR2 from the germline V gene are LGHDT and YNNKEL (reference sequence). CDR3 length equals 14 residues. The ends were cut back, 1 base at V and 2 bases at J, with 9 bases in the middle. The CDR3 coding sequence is TGTGCCAGCAGCCAAGCCGGGGTACCCTACGAGCAGTACTTC. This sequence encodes CASSQAGVPYEQYF.

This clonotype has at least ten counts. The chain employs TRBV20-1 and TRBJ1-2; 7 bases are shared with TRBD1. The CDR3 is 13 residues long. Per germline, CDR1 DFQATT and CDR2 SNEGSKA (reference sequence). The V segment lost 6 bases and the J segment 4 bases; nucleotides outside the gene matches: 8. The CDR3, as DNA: TGCAGTGCGGAAAGGACAGGAATCTATGGCTACACCTTC. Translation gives CSAERTGIYGYTF.

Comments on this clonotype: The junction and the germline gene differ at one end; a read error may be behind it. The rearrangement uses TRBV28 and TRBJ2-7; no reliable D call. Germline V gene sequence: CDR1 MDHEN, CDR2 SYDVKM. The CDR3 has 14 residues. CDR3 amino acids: CARKSRLSPYDQYF. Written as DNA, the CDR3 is TGTGCCCGGAAATCAAGACTGAGCCCCTACGATCAGTACTTC. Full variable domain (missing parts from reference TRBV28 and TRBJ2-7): DVKVTQSSRYLVKRTGEKVFLECVQDMDHENMFWYRQDPGLGLRLIYFSYDVKMKEKGDIPEGYSVSREKKERFSLILESASTNQTSMYLCARKSRLSPYDQYFGPGTRLTVT.

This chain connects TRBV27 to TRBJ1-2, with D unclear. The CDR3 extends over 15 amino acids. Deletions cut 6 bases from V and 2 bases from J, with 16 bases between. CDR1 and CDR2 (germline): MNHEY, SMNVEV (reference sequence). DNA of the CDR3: TGTGCCAGCAGCCAAAACCCCCGACGGAACTATGGCTACACCTTC. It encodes CASSQNPRRNYGYTF.

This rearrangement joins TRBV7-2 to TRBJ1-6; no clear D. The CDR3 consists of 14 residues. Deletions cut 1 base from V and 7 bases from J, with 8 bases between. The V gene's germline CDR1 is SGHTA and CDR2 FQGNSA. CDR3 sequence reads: CASSLGLTNSPLHF. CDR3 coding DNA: TGTGCCAGCAGCTTAGGGCTCACGAATTCACCCCTCCACTTT.